This T cell receptor beta chain was found in a study of blood T cell repertoires in COVID-19. Study in general: PBMCs, B-cell-depleted T cells, or T cells were the source of the cDNA or gDNA that made up the material.

The CDR3 is made up of 15 amino acids. Trimming at V came to 4 bases and at J to 4 bases, leaving 3 bases not matched to a gene. The germline V gene has CDR1 SGHTA and CDR2 FQGNSA. In the original processing: Quantification of nucleated cells was approximated via reference gene primer amplification. TCRdb's table, derived via immunoSEQ multiplex PCR, lists solely in-frame clones and lacks some. From that table come the V and J calls and clone size; the DNA was used to work out D and trimming. The data show approximately 140,000 clones, roughly 90% seen once. The sequence came from a man between 65 and 85 years old with active COVID-19. Sequenced input: peripheral blood. This chain uses TRBV7-2 with TRBJ2-1, with 11 positions matching TRBD2. The CDR3 region has the DNA TGTGCCAGCAGCTCCGGGACTAGCGGTTACAATGAGCAGTTCTTC. Translating gives CASSSGTSGYNEQFF.